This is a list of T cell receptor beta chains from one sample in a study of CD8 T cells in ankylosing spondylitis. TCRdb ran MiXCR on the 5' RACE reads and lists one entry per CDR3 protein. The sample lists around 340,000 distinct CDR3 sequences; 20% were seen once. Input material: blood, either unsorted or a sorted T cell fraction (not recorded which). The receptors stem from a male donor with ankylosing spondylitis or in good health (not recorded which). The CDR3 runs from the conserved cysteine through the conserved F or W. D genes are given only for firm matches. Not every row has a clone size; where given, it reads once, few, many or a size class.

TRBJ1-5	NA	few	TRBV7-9	CASSPPGLGNQPQHF	TGTGCCAGCAGCCCGCCGGGGTTGGGCAATCAGCCCCAGCATTTT
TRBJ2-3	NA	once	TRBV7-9	CASSSRRLFDADTQYF	TGTGCCAGCAGCTCCCGACGGTTGTTCGACGCAGATACGCAGTATTTT
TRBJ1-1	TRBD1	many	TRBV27	CASSLQGALNTEAFF	TGTGCCAGCAGTTTACAGGGGGCGTTGAACACTGAAGCTTTCTTT
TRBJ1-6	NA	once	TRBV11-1	CASSLAPVANSPLHF	TGTGCCAGCAGCTTAGCGCCCGTTGCGAATTCACCCCTCCACTTT
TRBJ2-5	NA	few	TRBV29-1	CSVDAADSVGETQYF	TGCAGCGTTGATGCTGCGGACAGCGTGGGGGAGACCCAGTACTTC
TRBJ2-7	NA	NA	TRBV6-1	CASSATVGSAYEQYF	TGTGCCAGCAGTGCGACCGTAGGGTCGGCCTACGAGCAGTACTTC
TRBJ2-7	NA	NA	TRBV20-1	CSARGSGDYEQYF	TGCAGTGCTAGAGGGTCGGGAGATTACGAGCAGTACTTC
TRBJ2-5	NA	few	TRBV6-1	CASTTVKEVLETQYF	TGTGCCAGCACTACTGTAAAAGAGGTTTTGGAGACCCAGTACTTC
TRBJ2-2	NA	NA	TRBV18	CASSPRTRVAGELFF	TGTGCCAGCTCACCCCGGACGAGGGTTGCCGGGGAGCTGTTTTTT
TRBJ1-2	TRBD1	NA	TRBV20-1	CSQPGTGGGDYGYTF	TGCAGTCAACCCGGGACAGGGGGCGGCGACTATGGCTACACCTTC
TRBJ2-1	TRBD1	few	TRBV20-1	CGQWGQGANEQFF	TGCGGACAATGGGGACAGGGGGCTAATGAGCAGTTCTTC
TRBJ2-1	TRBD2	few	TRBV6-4	CASSKGLDPNEQFF	TGTGCCAGCAGTAAAGGACTAGATCCCAATGAGCAGTTCTTC
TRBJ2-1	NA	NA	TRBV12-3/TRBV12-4	CASSLQAGMYNEQFF	TGTGCCAGCAGTTTACAGGCGGGGATGTACAATGAGCAGTTCTTC
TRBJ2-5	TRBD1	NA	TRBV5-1	CASSFYGQEETQYF	TGCGCCAGCAGCTTCTACGGACAGGAAGAGACCCAGTACTTC
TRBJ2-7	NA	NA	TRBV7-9	CASSLWGQGKGYEQYF	TGTGCCAGCAGCTTATGGGGTCAGGGGAAAGGCTACGAGCAGTACTTC
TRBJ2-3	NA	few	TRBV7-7	CASSLVHKSSTDTQYF	TGTGCCAGCAGCTTAGTACACAAGTCTAGCACAGATACGCAGTATTTT
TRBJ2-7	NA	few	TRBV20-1	CSARGYNSYEQYF	TGCAGTGCTAGAGGATACAACTCCTACGAGCAGTACTTC
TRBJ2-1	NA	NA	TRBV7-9	CASSFPFSPYNEQFF	TGTGCCAGCAGCTTTCCCTTTTCTCCCTACAATGAGCAGTTCTTC
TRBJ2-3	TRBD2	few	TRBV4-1	CASSQDAASGPDTQYF	TGCGCCAGCAGCCAAGACGCGGCTAGCGGTCCAGATACGCAGTATTTT
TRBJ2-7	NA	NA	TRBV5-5	CASSLAGDTTYEQYF	TGTGCCAGCAGCTTGGCCGGGGACACGACCTACGAGCAGTACTTC
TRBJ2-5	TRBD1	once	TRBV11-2	CASSYGQGAGETQYF	TGTGCCAGCAGCTACGGACAGGGCGCAGGAGAGACCCAGTACTTC
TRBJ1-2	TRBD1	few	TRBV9	CASSILTGDHPLF	TGTGCCAGCAGCATCCTGACAGGGGATCACCCTCTCTTC
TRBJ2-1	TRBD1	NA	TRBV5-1	CASRWATGGSYNEQFF	TGCGCCAGCAGGTGGGCGACAGGGGGTTCGTACAATGAGCAGTTCTTC
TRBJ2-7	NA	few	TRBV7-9	CASSLGGVLYEQYF	TGTGCCAGCAGCTTAGGAGGGGTACTCTACGAGCAGTACTTC
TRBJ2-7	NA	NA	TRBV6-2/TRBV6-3	CASSYSTQGSVLGEQYF	TGTGCCAGCAGTTACTCAACACAGGGATCGGTTCTGGGCGAGCAGTACTTC
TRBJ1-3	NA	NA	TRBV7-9	CASSPRDGRNTIYF	TGTGCCAGCAGCCCCCGGGACGGCAGAAACACCATATATTTT
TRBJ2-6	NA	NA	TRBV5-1	CASSFDEGGSGANVLTF	TGCGCCAGCAGCTTCGATGAGGGGGGGTCTGGGGCCAACGTCCTGACTTTC
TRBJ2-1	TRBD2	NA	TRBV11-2	CASSLEAAGGLPYNEQFF	TGTGCCAGCAGCTTAGAGGCAGCGGGGGGACTCCCTTACAATGAGCAGTTCTTC
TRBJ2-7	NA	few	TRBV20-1	CSARVLGNYEQYF	TGCAGTGCTAGAGTACTTGGAAACTACGAGCAGTACTTC
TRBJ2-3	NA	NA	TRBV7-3	CASSLGGVTDTQYF	TGTGCCAGCAGCTTAGGCGGCGTCACAGATACGCAGTATTTT
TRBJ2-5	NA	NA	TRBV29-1	CSADMSWGFLETQYF	TGCAGCGCCGATATGTCCTGGGGATTTCTAGAGACCCAGTACTTC